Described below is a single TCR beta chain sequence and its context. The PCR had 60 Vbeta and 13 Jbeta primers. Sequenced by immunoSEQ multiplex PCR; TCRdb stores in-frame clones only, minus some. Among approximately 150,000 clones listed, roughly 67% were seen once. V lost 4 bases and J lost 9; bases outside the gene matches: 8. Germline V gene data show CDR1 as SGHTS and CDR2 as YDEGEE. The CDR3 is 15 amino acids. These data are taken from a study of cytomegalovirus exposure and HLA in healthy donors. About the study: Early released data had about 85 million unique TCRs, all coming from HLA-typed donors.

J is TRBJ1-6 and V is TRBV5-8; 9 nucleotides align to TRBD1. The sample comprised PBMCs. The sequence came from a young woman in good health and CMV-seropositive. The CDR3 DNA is TGTGCCAGCAGCCCTTGGGACAGGGCCGGTTCACCCCTCCACTTT. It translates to CASSPWDRAGSPLHF.